The sequence of this TCR beta chain was determined in a study of tumor and adjacent non-tumor tissue in lung cancer. This CDR3 contains 15 residues. A modified ARM-PCR protocol with three rounds of nested PCR amplified TCRbeta. Each CDR3 protein is one row after TCRdb ran MiXCR on the multiplex PCR reads. The sample holds over 60,000 distinct CDR3 sequences; 60% to 75% are singletons and the top ten take about 28%. This sample's RNA came from whole unsorted tissue. Chemotherapy-naive patients with new lung cancer underwent thoracic surgery in China, August–November 2014. Findings and caveats of the study: Tumor tissue had significantly higher TCR diversity than normal lung. Patients with more diverse tumor TCRs had worse survival.

The sample holds a few counts of this clonotype. Its antigen is not known. The germline gene is not matched at one end of the junction; a read error may be the cause. This sequence was found in a man between 60 and 75 years old with non-small cell lung cancer. V usage is TRBV12-3 or TRBV12-4 and J usage is TRBJ2-1; tentatively, D is TRBD2 (7 bases). The sequenced sample consisted of lung tumor tissue. CDR3 nucleotide sequence: TGTGCCAGCAGTTTCCCTCAGCGGGACAACAATGAGCCGCTCTTC. This translates into CASSFPQRDNNEPLF.